This T cell receptor (beta chain) was observed in a study of blood T cells in healthy people across ages. This clonotype was counted a few times. Through a sample-barcoded 5' primer and a J-beta primer mix, a second PCR was run for roughly 6 to 12 cycles. TCRdb used MiXCR to reprocess the 5' RACE reads, holding one entry per CDR3 protein. The sample shows about 970,000 distinct CDR3 sequences, 45% to 60% of them seen only once. Germline V lookup: CDR1 MNHEY, CDR2 SVGEGT. The CDR3 loop spans 16 amino acids. V lost 2 bases, J lost 3 bases, and 7 bases stayed unmatched. The receptor comes from a woman aged 60-75 years in good health. V is TRBV6-2 or TRBV6-3 and J is TRBJ2-5; 9 bases agree with TRBD2. Sequencing was carried out using blood. This CDR3 reads CASSYRVAGVKETQYF. CDR3 in DNA: TGTGCCAGCAGTTACAGGGTAGCGGGAGTCAAAGAGACCCAGTACTTC.